This record concerns one T cell receptor beta chain sequence. These data originate in a study of blood T cell repertoires in COVID-19. The overall study: COVID-19 samples, acute and convalescent, were from the United States, Italy and Spain. PBMCs, B-cell-depleted T cells, or T cells were the source of the cDNA or gDNA that made up the material.

Trimming stripped 5 bases from V and 2 bases from J, with 13 bases between. The CDR3 totals 15 residues. CDR1 is SGHVS and CDR2 is FNYEAQ in the germline V gene. In the study's own analysis: Nucleated cell counts were estimated from reference gene primer amplification. Clones were sequenced by immunoSEQ multiplex PCR, and TCRdb holds only the in-frame ones, with some missing. V and J calls and clone size come straight from that table; D and trimming were deduced from the DNA. The data contain approximately 240,000 clones, approximately 80% of them singletons. This receptor was obtained from a woman aged 60-75 years who had recovered from COVID-19. Sequenced sample: peripheral blood. This chain uses TRBV7-6 with TRBJ2-1, with D hard to call. CDR3 DNA: TGTGCCAGCAGCCGCCCCCTAGGCCCCTACAATGAGCAGTTCTTC. This encodes CASSRPLGPYNEQFF.